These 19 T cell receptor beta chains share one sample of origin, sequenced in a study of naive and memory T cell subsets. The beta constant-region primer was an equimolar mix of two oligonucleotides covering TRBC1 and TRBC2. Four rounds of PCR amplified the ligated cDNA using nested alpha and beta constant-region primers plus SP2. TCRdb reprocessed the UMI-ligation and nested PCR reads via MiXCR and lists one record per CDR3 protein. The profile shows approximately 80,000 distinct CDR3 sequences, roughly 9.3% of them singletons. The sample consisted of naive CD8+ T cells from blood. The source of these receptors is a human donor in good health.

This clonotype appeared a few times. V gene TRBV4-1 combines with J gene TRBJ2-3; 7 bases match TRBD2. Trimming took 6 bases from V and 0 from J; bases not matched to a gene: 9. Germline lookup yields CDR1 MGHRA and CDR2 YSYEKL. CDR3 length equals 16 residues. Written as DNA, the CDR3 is TGCGCCAGCAGACTCGCGGGGGTAAGAAGCACAGATACGCAGTATTTT. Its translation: CASRLAGVRSTDTQYF.

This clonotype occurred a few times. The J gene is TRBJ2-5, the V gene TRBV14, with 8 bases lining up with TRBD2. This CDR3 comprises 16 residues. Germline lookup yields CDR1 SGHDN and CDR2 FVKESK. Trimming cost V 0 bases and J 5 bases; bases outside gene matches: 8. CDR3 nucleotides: TGTGCCAGCAGCCAAGAGACGGGACTAGGGGGGGAGACCCAGTACTTC. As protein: CASSQETGLGGETQYF.

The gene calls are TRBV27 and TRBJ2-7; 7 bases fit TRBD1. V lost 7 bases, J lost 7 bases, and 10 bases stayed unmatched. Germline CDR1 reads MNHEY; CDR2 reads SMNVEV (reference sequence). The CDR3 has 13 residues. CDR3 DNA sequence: TGTGCCAGCAAGGGGGACAGCCCCTGGGAGCAGTACTTC. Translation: CASKGDSPWEQYF.

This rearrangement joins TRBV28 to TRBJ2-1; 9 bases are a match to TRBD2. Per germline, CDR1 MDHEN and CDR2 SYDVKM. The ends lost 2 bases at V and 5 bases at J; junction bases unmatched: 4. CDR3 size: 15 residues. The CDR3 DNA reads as TGTGCCAGCAGTTTAGCGGGAGGGAGGGACAATGAGCAGTTCTTC. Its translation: CASSLAGGRDNEQFF.

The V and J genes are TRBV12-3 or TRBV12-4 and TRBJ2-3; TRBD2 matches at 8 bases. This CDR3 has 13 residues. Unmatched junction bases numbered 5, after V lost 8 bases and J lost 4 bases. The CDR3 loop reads CASGLAGPDTQYF. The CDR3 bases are TGTGCCAGCGGCCTAGCGGGCCCAGATACGCAGTATTTT.

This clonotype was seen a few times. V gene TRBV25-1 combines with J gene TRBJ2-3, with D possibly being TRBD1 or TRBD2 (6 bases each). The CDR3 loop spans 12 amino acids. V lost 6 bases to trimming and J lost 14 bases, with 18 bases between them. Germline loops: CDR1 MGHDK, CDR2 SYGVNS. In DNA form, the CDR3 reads TGTGCCAGCAGGACCGGGGGCTCGAGTTGGTATTTT. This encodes CASRTGGSSWYF.

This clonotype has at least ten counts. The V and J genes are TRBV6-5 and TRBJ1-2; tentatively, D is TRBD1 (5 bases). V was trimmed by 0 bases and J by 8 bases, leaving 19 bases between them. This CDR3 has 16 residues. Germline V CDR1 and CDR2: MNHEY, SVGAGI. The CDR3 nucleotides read TGTGCCAGCAGTTACTCCCCGACGGCAAGGCGGGGGGGCTACACCTTC. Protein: CASSYSPTARRGGYTF.

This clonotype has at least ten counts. CDR3 region: CATSRAPDAPIYGYTF. Here the CDR3 DNA reads TGTGCCACCAGCAGAGCCCCGGACGCTCCCATCTATGGCTACACCTTC. V usage is TRBV15 and J usage is TRBJ1-2; D remains unclear. CDR1 and CDR2 from the germline V gene are LNHNV and YYDKDF (reference sequence). The CDR3 runs to 16 residues. Trimming removed 1 base at V and 4 bases at J, with 16 bases between.

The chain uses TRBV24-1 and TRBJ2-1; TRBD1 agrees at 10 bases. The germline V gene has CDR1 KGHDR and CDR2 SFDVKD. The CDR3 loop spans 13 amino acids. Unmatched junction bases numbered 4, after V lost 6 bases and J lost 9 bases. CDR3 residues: CATSLTGGVEQFF. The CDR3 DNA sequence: TGTGCCACCAGTCTGACAGGGGGCGTTGAGCAGTTCTTC.

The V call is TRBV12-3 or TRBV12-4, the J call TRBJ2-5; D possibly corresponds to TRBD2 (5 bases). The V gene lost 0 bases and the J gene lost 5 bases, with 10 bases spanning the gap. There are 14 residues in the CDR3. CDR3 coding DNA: TGTGCCAGCAGTTTAGCGGGAGTCGGGGAGACCCAGTACTTC. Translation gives CASSLAGVGETQYF.

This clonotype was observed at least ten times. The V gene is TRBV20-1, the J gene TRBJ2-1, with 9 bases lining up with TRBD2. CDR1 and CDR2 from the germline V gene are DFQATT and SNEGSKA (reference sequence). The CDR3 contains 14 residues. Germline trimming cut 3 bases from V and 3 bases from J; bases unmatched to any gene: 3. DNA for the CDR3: TGCAGTGCTAGGTCTAGCGGGAACTACAATGAGCAGTTCTTC. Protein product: CSARSSGNYNEQFF.

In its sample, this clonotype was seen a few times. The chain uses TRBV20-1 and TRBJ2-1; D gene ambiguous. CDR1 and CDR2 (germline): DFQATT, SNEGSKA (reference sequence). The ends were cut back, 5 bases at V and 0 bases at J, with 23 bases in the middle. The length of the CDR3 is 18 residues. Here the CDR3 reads CSAGLAGGRSPSYNEQFF. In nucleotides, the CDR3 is TGCAGTGCTGGCCTGGCAGGCGGACGGTCCCCCTCCTACAATGAGCAGTTCTTC.

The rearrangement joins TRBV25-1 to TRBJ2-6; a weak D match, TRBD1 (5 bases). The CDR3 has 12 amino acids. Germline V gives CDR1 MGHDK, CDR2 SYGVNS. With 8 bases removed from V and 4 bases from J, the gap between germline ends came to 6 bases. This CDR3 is CASSGGANVLTF. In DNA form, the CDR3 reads TGTGCCAGCTCAGGGGGGGCCAACGTCCTGACTTTC.

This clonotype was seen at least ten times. DNA of the CDR3: TGCGCCAGCAGCTTTCGGACCCCATCCGGGTACAATGAGCAGTTCTTC. This translates into CASSFRTPSGYNEQFF. The chain employs TRBV4-1 and TRBJ2-1; D gene ambiguous. This CDR3 region has 16 residues. V lost 5 bases and J 4 bases, leaving 18 bases between the germline ends. Per the germline V gene, CDR1 is MGHRA and CDR2 is YSYEKL.

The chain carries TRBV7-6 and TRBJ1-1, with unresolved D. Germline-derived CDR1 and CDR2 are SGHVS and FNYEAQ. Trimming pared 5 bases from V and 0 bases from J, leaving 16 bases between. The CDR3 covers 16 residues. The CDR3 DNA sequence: TGTGCCAGCAGCCCAGAACGGAAACCCATGAACACTGAAGCTTTCTTT. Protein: CASSPERKPMNTEAFF.

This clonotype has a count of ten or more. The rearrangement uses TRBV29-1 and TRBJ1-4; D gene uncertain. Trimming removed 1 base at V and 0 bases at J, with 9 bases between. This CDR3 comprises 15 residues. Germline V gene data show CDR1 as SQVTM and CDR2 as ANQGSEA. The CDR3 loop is CSVEAEGATNEKLFF. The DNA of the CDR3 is TGCAGCGTTGAAGCAGAGGGAGCAACTAATGAAAAACTGTTTTTT.

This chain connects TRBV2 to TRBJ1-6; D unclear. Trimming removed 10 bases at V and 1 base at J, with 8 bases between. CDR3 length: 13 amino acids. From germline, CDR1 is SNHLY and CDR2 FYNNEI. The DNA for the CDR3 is TGTGCCAACCTTGGGTCCTATAATTCACCCCTCCACTTT. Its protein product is CANLGSYNSPLHF.

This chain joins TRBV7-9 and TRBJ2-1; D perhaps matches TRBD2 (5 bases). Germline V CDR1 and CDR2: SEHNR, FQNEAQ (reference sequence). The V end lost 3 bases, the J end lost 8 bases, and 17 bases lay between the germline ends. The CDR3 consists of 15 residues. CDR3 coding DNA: TGTGCCAGCAGCTTCTTAAGCGGCGGCGTGCATGAGCAGTTCTTC. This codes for CASSFLSGGVHEQFF.

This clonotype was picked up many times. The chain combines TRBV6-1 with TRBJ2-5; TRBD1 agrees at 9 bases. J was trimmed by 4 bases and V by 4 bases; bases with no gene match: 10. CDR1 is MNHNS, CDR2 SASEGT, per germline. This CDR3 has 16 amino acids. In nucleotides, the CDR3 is TGTGCCAGCAGTGTTAGAAGGACAGGGGTTGGAGAGACCCAGTACTTC. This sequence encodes CASSVRRTGVGETQYF.